This section outlines one TCR beta chain sequence together with its context. The antigen remains unidentified. This sample stems from a study of vaccination and CD4 T cells after COVID-19. About the study: Four females and six males made up the convalescents, two of whom were Hispanic.

The Oncomine TCR Beta short-read assay sequenced DNA from cultured CD4+ T cells. MiXCR, run by TCRdb on the PCR reads, gives a single entry per CDR3 protein. The table lists approximately 11,000 distinct CDR3 sequences, about two thirds of them singletons. Treatment described: roughly ten-day PBMC culture with coronavirus spike peptide pools or control peptides (ViraFEST assay). Following expansion of antigen-specific T cells with peptide pools, ViraFEST then sequenced TCRs. The CDR3 has 14 amino acids. J gave up 0 bases and V 4 bases, and 3 bases lay outside the gene matches. The germline CDR1 and CDR2 sequences are SGHVS and FNYEAQ.

The sequence was collected from a human donor who had recovered from COVID-19. The V gene is TRBV7-6, the J gene TRBJ2-7; 7 bases line up with TRBD2. Sequencing was carried out using CD4+ T cells from blood, cultured in vitro. CDR3 sequence reads: CASSSRTSSYEQYF. The CDR3 DNA reads as TGTGCCAGCAGCTCCAGGACTAGCTCCTACGAGCAGTACTTC.